The clone carrying this TCR beta chain showed up just a few times. Losses at the gene ends were 0 bases for V and 4 bases for J; bases not matched to a gene: 6. The germline gives CDR1 LGHNA, CDR2 YNFKEQ. CDR3 length: 16 residues. TCRdb processed the RT-PCR reads anew with MiXCR; each CDR3 protein has one entry. There are around 30,000 distinct CDR3 sequences in the sample; 37% occur only once, and over 60% lies in the top ten. The data were obtained in a study of patients and donors after allogeneic stem cell transplantation. Sequenced input: blood, either unsorted or a sorted T cell fraction (not recorded which). The V gene is TRBV4-2, the J gene TRBJ2-1, with TRBD2 identical over 7 bases. The TCR comes from a human donor who was either an allogeneic HSCT recipient or a stem cell or donor lymphocyte infusion donor (not recorded which). It is not recorded whose cells these are; they may come from a transplant donor. The chain's CDR3 is CASSQDGGRDYNEQFF. The CDR3, as DNA: TGTGCCAGCAGCCAAGACGGCGGGAGAGATTACAATGAGCAGTTCTTC.